This TCR beta chain was identified in a study of blood T cell repertoires in COVID-19. The overall study: Sources were T cells, B-cell-depleted T cells, or PBMCs; the material itself was cDNA or gDNA.

As originally analysed: The authors estimated nucleated cell counts from reference gene primer amplification. TCRdb's table, derived via immunoSEQ multiplex PCR, lists solely in-frame clones and lacks some. Clone size and the V and J calls come from that table; the DNA yielded D and trimming. The sample has 150,000 to 200,000 clones, 88% seen once. The CDR3 length is 13 residues. The germline CDR1 and CDR2 sequences are SGHAT and FQNNGV. With V trimmed by 5 bases and J by 9 bases, 7 bases remained unmatched. The sample taken for sequencing was peripheral blood. This sequence was found in a human donor in a cohort sampled during active COVID-19. The genes are TRBV11-2 and TRBJ2-1, with 7 bases fitting TRBD1. CDR3 DNA sequence: TGTGCCAGCAGCCCGGGACAGATGATTGAGCAGTTCTTC. Its protein is CASSPGQMIEQFF.